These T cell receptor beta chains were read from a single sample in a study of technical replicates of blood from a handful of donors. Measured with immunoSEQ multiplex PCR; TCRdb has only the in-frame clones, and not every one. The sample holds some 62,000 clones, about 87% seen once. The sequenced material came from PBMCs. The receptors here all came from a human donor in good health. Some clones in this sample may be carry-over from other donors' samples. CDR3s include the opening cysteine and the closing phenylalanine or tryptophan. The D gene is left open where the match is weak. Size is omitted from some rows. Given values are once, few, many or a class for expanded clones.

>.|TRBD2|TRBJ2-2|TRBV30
TGTGCCTGGAGGCGGGGGGTACTAGGCCCTGTCGGGGAGCTGTTTTTT
CAWRRGVLGPVGELFF
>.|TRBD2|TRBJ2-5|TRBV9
TGTGCCAGCAGCGCCGGGACTAGCGCCTTCGGGGAGACCCAGTACTTC
CASSAGTSAFGETQYF
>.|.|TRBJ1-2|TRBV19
TGTGCCAGTAGTATAGGTCCAGGATATGGCTACACCTTC
CASSIGPGYGYTF
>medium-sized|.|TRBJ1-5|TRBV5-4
TGTGCCAGCAGCTTGGGGGGAGGTGGTAGCAATCAGCCCCAGCATTTT
CASSLGGGGSNQPQHF
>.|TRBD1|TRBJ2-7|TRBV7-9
TGTGCCAGCAGCTTAGCTGGCTCCAGGGGGGAGCAGTACTTC
CASSLAGSRGEQYF
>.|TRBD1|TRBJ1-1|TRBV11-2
TGTGCCAGCAGCTTAGGGGACAGGGACTATGAAGCTTTCTTT
CASSLGDRDYEAFF
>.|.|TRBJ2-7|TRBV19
TGTGCCAGTAGTATCACTAGAAACTACGAGCAGTACTTC
CASSITRNYEQYF
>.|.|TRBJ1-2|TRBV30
TGTGCCTGGATACAGGGAGCTAGGGGCTACACCTTC
CAWIQGARGYTF
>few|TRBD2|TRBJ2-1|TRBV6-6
TGTGCCAGCAGGCCCGGGACTAGCGGGAACAATGAGCAGTTCTTC
CASRPGTSGNNEQFF
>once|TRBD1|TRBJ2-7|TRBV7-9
TGTGCCAGCAGCTCGAGGCTTAGGACAGGGGGATCCTACGAGCAGTACTTC
CASSSRLRTGGSYEQYF
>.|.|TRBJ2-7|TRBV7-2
TGTGCCAGCAGCTTAAACAGGGTCTACGAGCAGTACTTC
CASSLNRVYEQYF
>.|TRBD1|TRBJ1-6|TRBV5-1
TGCGCCAGCAGCCCGGATGCACAGGGGGTTGGAAATTCACCCCTCCACTTT
CASSPDAQGVGNSPLHF
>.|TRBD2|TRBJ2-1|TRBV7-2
TGTGCCAGCAGCTTAAGCGGGGGGGCCAGCTATGAGCAGTTCTTC
CASSLSGGASYEQFF
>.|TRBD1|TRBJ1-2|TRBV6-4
TGTGCCAGCAGTGTGACCGGGACAGACCATGGCTACACCTTC
CASSVTGTDHGYTF
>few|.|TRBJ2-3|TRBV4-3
TGCGCCAGCAGCCATTGGCCAACGGGGGACACAGATACGCAGTATTTT
CASSHWPTGDTDTQYF
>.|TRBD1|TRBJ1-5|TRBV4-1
TGCGCCAGCAGCCAACTCGACAGGGCAAATCAGCCCCAGCATTTT
CASSQLDRANQPQHF
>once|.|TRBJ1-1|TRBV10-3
TGTGCCGCAAACCAGGGGAACACTGAAGCTTTCTTT
CAANQGNTEAFF
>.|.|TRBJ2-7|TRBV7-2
TGTGCCAGCAGCTTAGGTCCTAGCTCCTACGAGCAGTACTTC
CASSLGPSSYEQYF
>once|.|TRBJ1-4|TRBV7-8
TGTGCCAGCAGCTTAGCATTCGGTGAAAAACTGTTTTTT
CASSLAFGEKLFF
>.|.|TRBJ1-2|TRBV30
TGTGCCTGGAGTAGGCGGAACTATGGCTACACCTTC
CAWSRRNYGYTF
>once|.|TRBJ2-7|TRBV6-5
TGTGCCAGCAGTAGAGACTATCAGGCCTACGAGCAGTACTTC
CASSRDYQAYEQYF
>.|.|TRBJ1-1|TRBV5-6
TGTGCCAGCAGCCCAGTGAGGAATACTGAAGCTTTCTTT
CASSPVRNTEAFF
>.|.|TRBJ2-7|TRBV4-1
TGCGCCAGCAGCCAATTGGTGTCTGGCTCTTTCTACGAGCAGTACTTC
CASSQLVSGSFYEQYF
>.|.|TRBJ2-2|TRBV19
TGTGCCAGTAGTATCGGGTGGGGGGACACCGGGGAGCTGTTTTTT
CASSIGWGDTGELFF
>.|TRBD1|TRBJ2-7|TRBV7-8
TGTGCCAGCAGCTTTGGGACAGGGATAGGCGAGCAGTACTTC
CASSFGTGIGEQYF
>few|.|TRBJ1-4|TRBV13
TGTGCCAGCAGCTTAGAGGGGGAGACCACTAATGAAAAACTGTTTTTT
CASSLEGETTNEKLFF
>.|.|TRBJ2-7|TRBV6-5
TGTGCCAGCAGAGCCCCGGGATCGGCCTACGAGCAGTACTTC
CASRAPGSAYEQYF
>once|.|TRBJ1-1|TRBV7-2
TGTGCCAGCAGCTTTAAGAGGAACACTGAAGCTTTCTTT
CASSFKRNTEAFF
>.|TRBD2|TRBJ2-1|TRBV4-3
TGCGCCAGCAGCCAGATGGAGGGAGCGGGAGGGCCCGATGAGCAGTTCTTC
CASSQMEGAGGPDEQFF
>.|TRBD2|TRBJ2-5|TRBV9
TGTGCCAGCAGCGTAGGAATAGCGGGAGTCCAAGAGACCCAGTACTTC
CASSVGIAGVQETQYF
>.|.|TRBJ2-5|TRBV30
TGTGCCTGGGAGTTAGAGACCCAGTACTTC
CAWELETQYF
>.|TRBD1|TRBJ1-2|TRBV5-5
TGTGCCAGCAGCTTGGCGTCGACAGGGGGGTATGGCTACACCTTC
CASSLASTGGYGYTF
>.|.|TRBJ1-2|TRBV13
TGTGCCAGCAGCTCCGGATTACAGGGAAGCAACTATGGCTACACCTTC
CASSSGLQGSNYGYTF
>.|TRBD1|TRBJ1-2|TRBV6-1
TGTGCCAGCAGTATTTGGGACAGGGGAGGCTATGGCTACACCTTC
CASSIWDRGGYGYTF
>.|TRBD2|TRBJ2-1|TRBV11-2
TGTGCCAGCAGCTTGGCGGGGGGCGCCTACAATGAGCAGTTCTTC
CASSLAGGAYNEQFF
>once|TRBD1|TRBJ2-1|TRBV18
TGTGCCAGCTCACCAGGGACAGGGGGATACAATGAGCAGTTCTTC
CASSPGTGGYNEQFF
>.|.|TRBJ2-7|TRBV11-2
TGTGCCAGCAGCCCACGATCCGGACGGGAAAGCTCCTACGAGCAGTACTTC
CASSPRSGRESSYEQYF
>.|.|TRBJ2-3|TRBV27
TGTGCCAGCAGTACCTTAAAGGAGTCATTTGATACGCAGTATTTT
CASSTLKESFDTQYF
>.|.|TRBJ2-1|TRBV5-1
TGCGCCAGCAGCTTGGGGCTAGGTGGGGAGCAGTTCTTC
CASSLGLGGEQFF
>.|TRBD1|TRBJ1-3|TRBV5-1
TGCGCCAGCAGCTTGGTGGGGACAGGGGGCCACACCATATATTTT
CASSLVGTGGHTIYF
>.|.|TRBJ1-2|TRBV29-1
TGCAGCGTTGAAGGGGGGGGGTCTGGCGGCTACACCTTC
CSVEGGGSGGYTF
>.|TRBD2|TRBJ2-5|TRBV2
TGTGCCAGCAGCCGGGAGGGTCGGGAGACCCAGTACTTC
CASSREGRETQYF
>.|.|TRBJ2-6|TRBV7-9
TGTGCCAGCAGCTTCACAGTCTCTGGGGCCAACGTCCTGACTTTC
CASSFTVSGANVLTF
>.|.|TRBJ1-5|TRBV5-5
TGTGCCAGCAGCAACAAATGGGGGCAGGGGTTCCAGCCCCAGCATTTT
CASSNKWGQGFQPQHF
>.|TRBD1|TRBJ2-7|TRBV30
TGTGCTCTCAAGAGGCGGGACAGGGGATCGCTCGAGCAGTACTTC
CALKRRDRGSLEQYF
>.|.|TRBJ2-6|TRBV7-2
TGTGCCAGCAGCTTAGGGGGCCCTGGGGCCAACGTCCTGACTTTC
CASSLGGPGANVLTF
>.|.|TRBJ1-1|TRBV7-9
TGTGCCAGCAGCTTAGCGACAGTTGCCACTGAAGCTTTCTTT
CASSLATVATEAFF
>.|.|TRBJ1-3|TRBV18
TGTGCCAGCCGAATATGGACAGAAGGAAACACCATATATTTT
CASRIWTEGNTIYF
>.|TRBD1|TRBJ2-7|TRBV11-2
TGTGCCAGCAGCTTAGTGGGGACAGGGGCCCTGCCGGAGCAGTACTTC
CASSLVGTGALPEQYF
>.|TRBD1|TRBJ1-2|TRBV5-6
TGTGCCAGCAGCTTGCGTGGGACAGAACACTATGGCTACACCTTC
CASSLRGTEHYGYTF
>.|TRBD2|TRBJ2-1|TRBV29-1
TGCAGCGTTGTACTAGCGGGAGCCAATGAGCAGTTCTTC
CSVVLAGANEQFF
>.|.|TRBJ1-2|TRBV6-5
TGTGCCAGCAGTTACGAGGGAAGAGAGGGCTACACCTTC
CASSYEGREGYTF
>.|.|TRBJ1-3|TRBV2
TGTGCCAGCAGAGGGGCAGGGAACGGAAACACCATATATTTT
CASRGAGNGNTIYF
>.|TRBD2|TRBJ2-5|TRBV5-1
TGCGCCAGCAGCTTACTAGCGGAGTACTCCGGAACCCAGTACTTC
CASSLLAEYSGTQYF
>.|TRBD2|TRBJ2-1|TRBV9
TGTGCCAGCAGCGTCGGAACAGGGACTAGCGGGGCCTACAATGAGCAGTTCTTC
CASSVGTGTSGAYNEQFF